This entry concerns a single T cell receptor (beta chain). This clone was recorded only once. The antigen this receptor binds is unknown. The record has no base qualities; no much larger clone is one base away. There are 13 amino acids in the CDR3, from cysteine to phenylalanine inclusive. The sequence is cut down to CDR3 DNA, 39 bases in frame from base 1. V has 3 bases trimmed and J has 2 bases trimmed; junction bases matching no gene number 3. From a lookup of the germline V gene, CDR1 and CDR2 are SQVTM and ANQGSEA. The data derive from a study of blood T cell repertoires in COVID-19 (dated by TCRdb to 2020 to 2021). Background for the entire study: The collaborator samples originated in the United States, Italy and Spain and spanned the acute and convalescent phases of COVID-19. The material from the prospective study consisted of cDNA or gDNA derived from T cells, B-cell-depleted T cells, or PBMCs. A freely available public database, intended as a resource for researchers studying the immune response to SARS-CoV-2, is where the repertoires were released. Deeply sampled blood TCRbeta repertoires from subjects exposed to, actively infected with, or recovered from COVID-19 were included in the dataset. Where available, HLA class I and class II types were taken from metadata supplied by the sample provider and were not determined by assay-based typing. The sample metadata nearly always contained a de-identified subject ID, COVID-19 status, age in years and sex. The samples were drawn from two sources: the first 160 participants of the ongoing ImmuneRACE study, and fewer than 1,500 subjects contributed by 6 global collaborators. General conclusions and limits of the study: Clinical and demographic metadata were provided uncurated, with the amount varying by source and participant.

Whole blood was collected in K2EDTA tubes by collaborating institutions according to the institutions' own protocols. For TCRbeta analysis, collaborators shipped samples in one of three forms: frozen whole blood, isolated PBMCs, or DNA extracted from either of those sample types. TCRbeta CDR3 regions were amplified from genomic DNA using the immunoSEQ Assay, a bias-controlled multiplex PCR. The authors' analysis ran thus. Nucleated cell counts per sample were estimated from amplification of reference gene primers within the assay. To quantify the absolute abundance of each unique TCRbeta CDR3 rearrangement, sequence reads were collapsed and filtered. Productive Simpson clonality was computed per sample as the square root of Simpson's diversity index over productive rearrangements. This is the immuneACCESS table as TCRdb keeps it, with only in-frame sequences that have V and J called. A part of the clones is gone; compared with another copy, unresolved V genes explain less than half, and the rest is unexplained. The V and J calls and the clone size are those of that table, but D and trimming were determined from the DNA. The sample includes roughly 54,000 clones, with around 93% observed a single time. About 7.3% of the sample lies in the top ten.

The material sequenced was peripheral blood. The rearrangement combines TRBV29-1 with TRBJ1-2; 7 bases in the middle match TRBD1. The clonotype comes from a woman in her fifties or sixties with active or convalescent COVID-19. The CDR3 in this case is CSVELTGNYGYTF. Here is the DNA: TGCAGCGTTGAGCTGACAGGGAACTATGGCTACACCTTC.